These 22 T cell receptor beta chains were sequenced from one sample in a study of T-cell reconstitution after alpha-beta-depleted transplantation in children. TCRbeta library construction was performed incorporating unique molecular identifiers. Via MiXCR, TCRdb re-called the PCR reads, giving one row per CDR3 protein. The table shows 700,000 to 950,000 distinct CDR3 sequences, with roughly 15% occurring only once. The sample in question was PBMCs, mostly from graft donor cells, obtained 360 days after TCRalphabeta/CD19-depleted stem cell transplant. Receptor source: a male patient aged 5 to 17 who had a stem cell transplant for acute lymphoblastic leukemia, so the T cells may come from the graft donor.

This clonotype was detected many times. The chain joins TRBV6-5 to TRBJ1-2; 9 bases line up with TRBD1. Germline trimming cut 1 base from V and 6 bases from J; bases unmatched to any gene: 9. Germline CDR1 and CDR2: MNHEY and SVGAGI. The CDR3 extends over 16 amino acids. CDR3 nucleotide sequence: TGTGCCAGCAGTTACTTCGCGGGACAGGGTGCGAATGGCTACACCTTC. This gives the protein CASSYFAGQGANGYTF.

The V and J genes are TRBV5-1 and TRBJ2-2, with TRBD2 identical over 10 bases. The CDR3 sequence is 17 residues long. Germline V gene lookup returns CDR1 SGHRS and CDR2 YFSETQ. V was pared by 2 bases and J by 5 bases, with 9 bases of the junction left unmatched. CDR3: CASSLNSLAGVTGELFF. Here the CDR3 DNA reads TGCGCCAGCAGCTTAAATTCCCTAGCGGGAGTAACCGGGGAGCTGTTTTTT. The full variable domain, its missing parts supplied by reference TRBV5-1 and TRBJ2-2, is KAGVTQTPRYLIKTRGQQVTLSCSPISGHRSVSWYQQTPGQGLQFLFEYFSETQRNKGNFPGRFSGRQFSNSRSEMNVSTLELGDSALYLCASSLNSLAGVTGELFFGEGSRLTVL.

This clonotype was observed a handful of times. The gene calls are TRBV2 and TRBJ2-5; D tentatively reads TRBD1 or TRBD2 (5 bases each). The CDR3 consists of 14 residues. Trimming removed 6 bases from V and 1 base from J, with 12 bases in between. Germline assignment: CDR1 SNHLY and CDR2 FYNNEI. The CDR3 is CASSAWGIQETQYF. CDR3 nucleotides: TGTGCCAGCAGCGCTTGGGGGATCCAAGAGACCCAGTACTTC.

The gene calls are TRBV29-1 and TRBJ1-1, with TRBD1 as a possible D gene (6 bases). The CDR3 length is 13 residues. V shed 3 bases and J shed 3 bases, with 11 bases lying between them. Germline CDR1 SQVTM, CDR2 ANQGSEA. CDR3 in amino acids: CSVDWKGDTEAFF. CDR3 DNA: TGCAGCGTTGATTGGAAGGGGGACACTGAAGCTTTCTTT. Looking up the rest from reference TRBV29-1 and TRBJ1-1 gives the full variable domain: SAVISQKPSRDICQRGTSLTIQCQVDSQVTMMFWYRQQPGQSLTLIATANQGSEATYESGFVIDKFPISRPNLTFSTLTVSNMSPEDSSIYLCSVDWKGDTEAFFGQGTRLTVV.

The rearrangement uses TRBV29-1 and TRBJ1-2; D is unclear. The CDR3 contains 13 residues. From germline, CDR1 is SQVTM and CDR2 ANQGSEA. Trimming pared 4 bases from V and 4 bases from J, leaving 13 bases between. CDR3 sequence (DNA): TGCAGCGTTGGGGGAGGGCTTGCCTATGGCTACACCTTC. It codes for CSVGGGLAYGYTF.

This clonotype was observed a few times. V and J are TRBV27 and TRBJ1-5; 8 bases agree with TRBD1. The V gene's germline CDR1 is MNHEY and CDR2 SMNVEV (reference sequence). V gave up 5 bases and J gave up 5 bases; unmatched junction bases: 11. The CDR3 loop spans 16 amino acids. CDR3 residues: CASSPLPGQAHQPQHF. CDR3 nucleotides: TGTGCCAGCAGTCCTCTCCCGGGACAGGCCCATCAGCCCCAGCATTTT.

The sample holds a few counts of this clonotype. V and J are TRBV5-8 and TRBJ1-3; D may be TRBD1 (5 bases). The germline V and J ends were trimmed by 4 bases and 3 bases, with 8 bases remaining between them. Germline values: CDR1 SGHTS, CDR2 YDEGEE. CDR3 length: 13 amino acids. The CDR3 DNA sequence: TGTGCCAGCAGCATCCAGGGTGGAAACACCATATATTTT. Its protein product is CASSIQGGNTIYF. Full variable domain (remainder filled in from reference TRBV5-8 and TRBJ1-3): EAGVTQSPTHLIKTRGQQATLRCSPISGHTSVYWYQQALGLGLQFLLWYDEGEERNRGNFPPRFSGRQFPNYSSELNVNALELEDSALYLCASSIQGGNTIYFGEGSWLTVV.

This clonotype was observed a handful of times. V and J are TRBV15 and TRBJ1-3; maybe TRBD1 (5 bases). Germline CDR1 is LNHNV and CDR2 is YYDKDF (reference sequence). CDR3 size: 14 residues. The ends were cut back, 4 bases at V and 4 bases at J, with 11 bases in the middle. The CDR3 bases are TGTGCCACCAGCACCAGGGTGACAGGAAACACCATATATTTT. It codes for CATSTRVTGNTIYF.

This clonotype came up a few times. The chain links TRBV12-3 or TRBV12-4 to TRBJ1-5; 7 positions agree with TRBD1. This CDR3 is built from 14 residues. Trimming at V came to 5 bases and at J to 6 bases, leaving 7 bases not matched to a gene. CDR3 DNA sequence: TGTGCCAGCAGTCAGGGGGTTTGGGGTCAGCCCCAGCATTTT. It translates to CASSQGVWGQPQHF.

This clonotype appeared a few times. This sequence joins TRBV27 and TRBJ2-2; TRBD1 matches 9 bases. Germline CDR1 and CDR2: MNHEY and SMNVEV (reference sequence). This CDR3 has 15 residues. J gave up 5 bases and V 7 bases, and 8 bases lay outside the gene matches. For the CDR3, the DNA is TGTGCCAGCAACGTACAGGGGGCGAGGACCGGGGAGCTGTTTTTT. It codes for CASNVQGARTGELFF.

Turning to this clonotype: This may be a read error: a much more frequent sequence differs by one nucleotide. The chain employs TRBV7-9 and TRBJ2-2, with D perhaps TRBD2 (5 bases). Germline V gene data show CDR1 as SEHNR and CDR2 as FQNEAQ (reference sequence). The CDR3 totals 14 residues. This chain's CDR3 is CASSLGSSTGELYF. The CDR3 nucleotides are TGTGCCAGCAGCTTAGGCAGCTCCACCGGGGAGCTGTATTTT. Full variable domain (missing parts from reference TRBV7-9 and TRBJ2-2): DTGVSQNPRHKITKRGQNVTFRCDPISEHNRLYWYRQTLGQGPEFLTYFQNEAQLEKSRLLSDRFSAERPKGSFSTLEIQRTEQGDSAMYLCASSLGSSTGELYFGEGSRLTVL.

With respect to this clonotype: Because it lacks the conserved phenylalanine or tryptophan at the end, this CDR3 is likely a read error. The chain combines TRBV25-1 with TRBJ2-7; weak D call: TRBD1 (6 bases). Germline values: CDR1 MGHDK, CDR2 SYGVNS. The CDR3 covers 12 residues. Trimming removed 9 bases at V and 1 base at J, with 10 bases between. CDR3 sequence: CASLGHSYEQYS. The CDR3 DNA follows: TGTGCCAGTTTGGGACATTCCTACGAGCAGTACTCC.

This clonotype turned up a few times. This chain joins TRBV9 and TRBJ2-1; 12 bases are a match to TRBD1. Trimming cost V 2 bases and J 8 bases; bases outside gene matches: 8. Per germline, CDR1 SGDLS and CDR2 YYNGEE. The CDR3 has 16 residues. CDR3 in amino acids: CASSVPGTGGLDEQFF. The CDR3 DNA follows: TGTGCCAGCAGCGTTCCTGGGACAGGGGGCCTGGATGAGCAGTTCTTC.

This clonotype appeared a few times. The V call is TRBV7-9, the J call TRBJ2-7; D ambiguous. Trimming left V 4 bases short and J 5 bases short, with 9 bases between. The CDR3 has 12 amino acids. Germline-derived CDR1 and CDR2 are SEHNR and FQNEAQ (reference sequence). In nucleotides, the CDR3 is TGTGCCAGCAGCTCCCAAAAGGACGAGCAGTACTTC. As protein: CASSSQKDEQYF.

The rearrangement uses TRBV11-2 and TRBJ2-7, with a weak D call TRBD2 (5 bases). Trimming shortened V by 0 bases and J by 3 bases, and 12 bases separated the two germline ends. The V gene's germline CDR1 is SGHAT and CDR2 FQNNGV. This CDR3 comprises 15 residues. The CDR3 DNA sequence: TGTGCCAGCAGCTTAGACGGGAATCACCGCTACGAGCAGTACTTC. Amino acid sequence: CASSLDGNHRYEQYF.

This chain links TRBV20-1 with TRBJ2-7; TRBD1 might be the D (6 bases). The V end was cut by 5 bases, the J end by 4 bases, with 21 bases between. CDR1 is DFQATT and CDR2 is SNEGSKA in the germline V gene (reference sequence). This CDR3 region has 15 residues. CDR3 DNA sequence: TGCAGTGCTCGATCATTCCGGGACAATTCTTACGAGCAGTACTTC. Its translation is CSARSFRDNSYEQYF.

V is TRBV12-3 or TRBV12-4 and J is TRBJ1-3; D might be TRBD1 (5 bases). The CDR3 runs to 19 residues. Trimming removed 3 bases from V and 3 bases from J, with 24 bases in between. CDR3 residues: CASSLPRGRRVTNGNTIYF. For the CDR3, the DNA is TGTGCCAGCAGTTTGCCCCGGGGCAGGAGGGTCACGAATGGAAACACCATATATTTT.

This clonotype was picked up a small number of times. This chain joins TRBV7-3 and TRBJ1-1, with a tentative D call TRBD1 (6 bases). This CDR3 contains 17 residues. V was clipped by 1 base and J by 5 bases, with 20 bases between them. Germline V gene data show CDR1 as SGHTA and CDR2 as FQGTGA. The CDR3 sequence is CASSLIPQGGDETEAFF. In nucleotides, the CDR3 is TGTGCCAGCAGCTTAATCCCACAGGGAGGTGATGAAACTGAAGCTTTCTTT.

The chain uses TRBV20-1 and TRBJ2-3; D is unclear. The CDR3 is 15 amino acids. Trimming shortened V by 5 bases and J by 7 bases, and 22 bases separated the two germline ends. Germline V gene lookup returns CDR1 DFQATT and CDR2 SNEGSKA (reference sequence). The chain's CDR3 is CSAAPIWPNSYTQYF. The CDR3 DNA reads as TGCAGTGCTGCGCCGATCTGGCCTAACTCATATACGCAGTATTTT.

The rearrangement links TRBV12-3 or TRBV12-4 to TRBJ1-2; no definite D call. CDR3 length: 12 residues. V lost 5 bases and J lost 8, with 12 bases in between. CDR3 region: CASSLLPKGYTF. CDR3 coding DNA: TGTGCCAGCAGTCTACTTCCCAAGGGCTACACCTTC.

This clonotype was recorded a few times. V is TRBV6-5 and J is TRBJ2-3, with TRBD1 identical over 7 bases. This CDR3 is 15 amino acids long. CDR1 MNHEY and CDR2 SVGAGI come from the germline V gene. J gave up 0 bases and V 4 bases, and 4 bases lay outside the gene matches. The DNA of the CDR3 is TGTGCCAGCAGTTCCTCACAGGGGAGCACAGATACGCAGTATTTT. Its protein is CASSSSQGSTDTQYF.

The rearrangement uses TRBV20-1 and TRBJ1-2, with no clear D. The CDR3 sequence is 14 residues long. Germline V gene data show CDR1 as DFQATT and CDR2 as SNEGSKA (reference sequence). The CDR3 sequence is CRGAGPGDTYGYTF. CDR3 nucleotides: TGCAGGGGCGCCGGGCCAGGCGATACTTATGGCTACACCTTC.